The sequence of this T cell receptor beta chain was determined in a study of cytomegalovirus exposure and HLA in healthy donors. The V end was cut by 1 base, the J end by 3 bases, with 7 bases between. Looked up from germline, CDR1 is LNHNV and CDR2 is YYDKDF (reference sequence). The CDR3 totals 13 residues. The study's findings and limits: Reportedly, diagnosis of cytomegalovirus status by the classifier showed high specificity and sensitivity. Exclusion as indistinguishable affected some V segments, including TRBV6-2 and TRBV6-3.

The PCR was carried out with 60 Vbeta primers and 13 Jbeta primers. Assay: immunoSEQ multiplex PCR; the TCRdb copy retains only in-frame clones and omits some. Its clone listing holds more than 30,000 clones. Worth noting for this clone: Its antigen is not known.

The clonotype comes from a man aged 35 to 55 in good health and CMV-seropositive. The gene calls are TRBV15 and TRBJ2-7; tentatively, D is TRBD1 (5 bases). Source material: PBMCs. CDR3 nucleotides: TGTGCCACCAGCAGAGGACAGATCTACGAGCAGTACTTC. Translated: CATSRGQIYEQYF.